A single sample gave rise to the 9 T cell receptor beta chains below, sequenced in a study of T-cell reconstitution after alpha-beta-depleted transplantation in children. The authors prepared the TCRbeta library with unique molecular identifiers. From the PCR reads, TCRdb called clonotypes with MiXCR, one entry per CDR3 protein. This sample carries some 450,000 distinct CDR3 sequences, roughly 43% of them seen once, and the ten largest clones take about 30%. The source material was PBMCs, sampled before TCRalphabeta/CD19-depleted stem cell transplant. The receptors stem from a girl aged 2 to 9 with aplastic anemia, due to receive a stem cell transplant.

This clonotype showed up many times. The chain joins TRBV28 to TRBJ2-7, with 7 bases lining up with TRBD1. V was pared by 4 bases and J by 3 bases, with 15 bases of the junction left unmatched. CDR1 is MDHEN and CDR2 is SYDVKM in the germline V gene. The CDR3 covers 17 residues. CDR3: CASSSPVDRIVIYEQYF. In DNA, the CDR3 is TGTGCCAGCAGTTCCCCCGTGGACAGGATAGTAATCTACGAGCAGTACTTC.

The chain is built from TRBV10-2 and TRBJ2-6; TRBD1 might be the D (6 bases). V was pared by 3 bases and J by 0 bases, with 9 bases between. CDR1 is WSHSY, CDR2 SAAADI, per germline. The CDR3 runs 16 residues. The CDR3 DNA is TGCGCCAGCAGTGACAGGGGTCTCTCTGGGGCCAACGTCCTGACTTTC. This translates into CASSDRGLSGANVLTF.

Many counts were recorded for this clonotype. V usage is TRBV3-1 and J usage is TRBJ1-1, with a possible D match to TRBD1 (6 bases). V lost 0 bases and J 1 base, leaving 12 bases between the germline ends. The CDR3 length is 16 residues. Germline V CDR1 and CDR2: LGHDT, YNNKEL (reference sequence). Written as DNA, the CDR3 is TGTGCCAGCAGCCAAGATTGGGGGGGGCCGAACACTGAAGCTTTCTTT. This translates into CASSQDWGGPNTEAFF.

J is TRBJ1-4 and V is TRBV20-1, with 9 bases lining up with TRBD1. Germline assignment: CDR1 DFQATT and CDR2 SNEGSKA (reference sequence). The CDR3 loop spans 12 amino acids. After removal of 6 bases from V and 10 bases from J, the junction contained 6 bases not matched to a gene. CDR3 loop: CSARTGVGKLFF. Written as DNA, the CDR3 is TGCAGTGCCCGGACAGGGGTCGGAAAACTGTTTTTT.

This clonotype has more than one count but fewer than ten. The rearrangement links TRBV24-1 to TRBJ1-1; the D is unclear. Germline V lookup: CDR1 KGHDR, CDR2 SFDVKD. CDR3 size: 13 residues. Trimming pared 9 bases from V and 0 bases from J, leaving 10 bases between. The CDR3, as DNA: TGTGCCACCCCGGAGGCCTTGAACACTGAAGCTTTCTTT. Protein: CATPEALNTEAFF.

The chain links TRBV7-6 to TRBJ1-5, with D hard to call. CDR3 length: 13 residues. V was cut by 8 bases and J by 6 bases, with 14 bases left in between. Germline loops: CDR1 SGHVS, CDR2 FNYEAQ. The CDR3 region has the DNA TGTGCCAGCGCCGCTAGTTCCAGTCAGCCCCAGCATTTT. This encodes CASAASSSQPQHF. The whole variable domain, remainder taken from reference TRBV7-6 and TRBJ1-5, is GAGVSQSPRYKVTKRGQDVALRCDPISGHVSLYWYRQALGQGPEFLTYFNYEAQQDKSGLPNDRFSAERPEGSISTLTIQRTEQRDSAMYRCASAASSSQPQHFGDGTRLSIL.

The chain joins TRBV7-1 to TRBJ2-3; D may correspond to TRBD1 or TRBD2 (7 bases each). TRBV7-1 is an open reading frame whose function is uncertain. With 5 bases removed from V and 2 bases from J, the gap between germline ends came to 23 bases. There are 18 residues in the CDR3. The CDR3 sequence: CASSRGYRGGGLTDTQYF. CDR3 coding DNA: TGTGCCAGCAGCCGAGGGTACAGGGGCGGGGGACTCACAGATACGCAGTATTTT.

The V gene is TRBV20-1, the J gene TRBJ2-7; D is tentatively TRBD1 or TRBD2 (5 bases each). Trimming took off 3 bases at V and 2 bases at J, with 14 bases between the two ends. Germline CDR1 and CDR2: DFQATT and SNEGSKA (reference sequence). The CDR3 contains 14 residues. The CDR3 coding sequence is TGCAGTGCTAGTTCGGGACGCACAACCTACGAGCAGTACTTC. Amino acid sequence: CSASSGRTTYEQYF.

The chain is built from TRBV27 and TRBJ2-7, with 12 bases that match TRBD2. CDR3 length: 18 residues. V shed 8 bases and J 3 bases; nucleotides not matched to a gene: 17. The germline V gene has CDR1 MNHEY and CDR2 SMNVEV (reference sequence). The DNA of the CDR3 is TGTGCCAGCCGTGAGACATACACACTAGCGGGAGGTTTCTACGAGCAGTACTTC. Its protein product is CASRETYTLAGGFYEQYF.